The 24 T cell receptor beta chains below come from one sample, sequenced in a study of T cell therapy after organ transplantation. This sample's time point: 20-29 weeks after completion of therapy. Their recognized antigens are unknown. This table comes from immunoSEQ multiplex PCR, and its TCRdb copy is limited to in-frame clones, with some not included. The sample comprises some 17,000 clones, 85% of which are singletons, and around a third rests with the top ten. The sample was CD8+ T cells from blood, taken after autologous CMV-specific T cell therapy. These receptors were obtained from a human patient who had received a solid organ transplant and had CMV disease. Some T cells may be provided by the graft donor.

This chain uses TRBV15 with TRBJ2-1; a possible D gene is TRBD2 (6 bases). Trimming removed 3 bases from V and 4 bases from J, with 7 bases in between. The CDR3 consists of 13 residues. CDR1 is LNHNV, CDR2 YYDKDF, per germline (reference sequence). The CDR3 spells CATSRRGYNEQFF. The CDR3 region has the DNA TGTGCCACCAGCAGGCGGGGTTACAATGAGCAGTTCTTC.

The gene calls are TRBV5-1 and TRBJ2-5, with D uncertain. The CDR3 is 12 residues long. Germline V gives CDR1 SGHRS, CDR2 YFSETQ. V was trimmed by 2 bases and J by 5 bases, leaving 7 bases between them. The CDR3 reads CASSLQRETQYF. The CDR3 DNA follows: TGCGCCAGCAGCTTACAACGGGAGACCCAGTACTTC.

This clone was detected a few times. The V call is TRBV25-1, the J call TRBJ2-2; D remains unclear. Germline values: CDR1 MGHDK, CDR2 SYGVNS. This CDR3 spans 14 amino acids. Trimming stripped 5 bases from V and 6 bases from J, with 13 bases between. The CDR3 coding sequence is TGTGCCAGCAGTCTACACGGGCGATCCGGGGAGCTGTTTTTT. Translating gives CASSLHGRSGELFF.

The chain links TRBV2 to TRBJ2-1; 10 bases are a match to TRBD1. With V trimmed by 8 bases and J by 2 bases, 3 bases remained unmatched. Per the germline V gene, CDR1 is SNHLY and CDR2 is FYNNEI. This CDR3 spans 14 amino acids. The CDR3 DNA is TGTGCCAGCGGGGGACAGGGGCCCTACAATGAGCAGTTCTTC. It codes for CASGGQGPYNEQFF.

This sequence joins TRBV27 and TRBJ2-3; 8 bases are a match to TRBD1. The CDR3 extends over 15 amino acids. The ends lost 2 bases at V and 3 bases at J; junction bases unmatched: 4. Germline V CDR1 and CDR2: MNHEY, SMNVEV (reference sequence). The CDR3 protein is CASSLAGTGTDTQYF. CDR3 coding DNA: TGTGCCAGCAGTTTAGCCGGGACAGGAACAGATACGCAGTATTTT.

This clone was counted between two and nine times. CDR3 in amino acids: CASSIQGYQPQHF. The CDR3 DNA reads TGTGCCAGCAGTATCCAGGGCTATCAGCCCCAGCATTTT. The chain uses TRBV13 and TRBJ1-5, with TRBD1 as a possible D gene (5 bases). The CDR3 covers 13 residues. Germline-derived CDR1 and CDR2 are PRHDT and FYEKMQ (reference sequence). The germline V and J ends were trimmed by 6 bases and 5 bases, with 11 bases remaining between them.

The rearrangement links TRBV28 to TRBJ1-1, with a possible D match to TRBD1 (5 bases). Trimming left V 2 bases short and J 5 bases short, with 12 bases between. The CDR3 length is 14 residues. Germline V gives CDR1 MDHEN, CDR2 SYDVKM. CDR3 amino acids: CASSLRTGSTEAFF. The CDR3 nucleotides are TGTGCCAGCAGTTTACGAACAGGCTCGACTGAAGCTTTCTTT.

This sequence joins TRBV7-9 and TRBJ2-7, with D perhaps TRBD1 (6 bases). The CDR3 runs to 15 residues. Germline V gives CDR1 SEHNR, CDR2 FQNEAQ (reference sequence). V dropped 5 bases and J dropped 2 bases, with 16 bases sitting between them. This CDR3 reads CASSPRTASAYEQYF. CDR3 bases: TGTGCCAGCAGCCCCAGGACAGCCTCCGCCTACGAGCAGTACTTC. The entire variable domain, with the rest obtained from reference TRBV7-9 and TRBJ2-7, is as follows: DTGVSQNPRHKITKRGQNVTFRCDPISEHNRLYWYRQTLGQGPEFLTYFQNEAQLEKSRLLSDRFSAERPKGSFSTLEIQRTEQGDSAMYLCASSPRTASAYEQYFGPGTRLTVT.

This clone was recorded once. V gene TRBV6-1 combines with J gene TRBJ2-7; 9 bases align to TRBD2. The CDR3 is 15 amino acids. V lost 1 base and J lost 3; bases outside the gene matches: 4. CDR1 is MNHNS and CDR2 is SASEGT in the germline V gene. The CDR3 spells CASSEGASGVYEQYF. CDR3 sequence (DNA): TGTGCCAGCAGTGAAGGGGCTAGCGGGGTCTACGAGCAGTACTTC.

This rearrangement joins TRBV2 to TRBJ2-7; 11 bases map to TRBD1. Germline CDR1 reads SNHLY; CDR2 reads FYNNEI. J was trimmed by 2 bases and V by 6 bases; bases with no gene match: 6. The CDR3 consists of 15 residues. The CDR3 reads CASREPGQGAYEQYF. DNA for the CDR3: TGTGCCAGCAGGGAACCGGGACAGGGGGCCTACGAGCAGTACTTC.

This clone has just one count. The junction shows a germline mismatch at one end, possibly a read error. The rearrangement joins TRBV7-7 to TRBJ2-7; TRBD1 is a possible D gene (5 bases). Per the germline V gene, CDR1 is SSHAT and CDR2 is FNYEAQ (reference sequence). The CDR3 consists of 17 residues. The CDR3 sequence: CASSPLAVDRGSYEQYF. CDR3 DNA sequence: TGTGCTAGCAGCCCACTCGCGGTAGACAGAGGCTCCTACGAGCAGTACTTC.

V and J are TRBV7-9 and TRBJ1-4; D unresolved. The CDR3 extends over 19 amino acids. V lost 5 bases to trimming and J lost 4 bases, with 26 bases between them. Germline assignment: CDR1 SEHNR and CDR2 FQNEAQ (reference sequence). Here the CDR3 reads CASSLLGRALTTDNEKLFF. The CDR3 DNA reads TGTGCCAGCAGCCTATTAGGTAGGGCCCTCACAACCGATAATGAAAAACTGTTTTTT.

CDR3 amino acids: CASGLSRSGPHTPYEQYF. The CDR3 DNA reads as TGTGCTAGTGGTTTGTCCCGATCCGGGCCGCACACCCCCTACGAGCAGTACTTC. The V call is TRBV12-5, the J call TRBJ2-7; D remains ambiguous. V was pared by 2 bases and J by 2 bases, with 22 bases between. The CDR3 has 18 amino acids. Per the germline V gene, CDR1 is LGHNT and CDR2 is FRNRAP.

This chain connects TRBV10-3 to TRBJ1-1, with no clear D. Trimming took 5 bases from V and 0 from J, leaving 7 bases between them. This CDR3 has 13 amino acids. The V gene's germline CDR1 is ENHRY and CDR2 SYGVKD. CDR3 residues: CAISWIVNTEAFF. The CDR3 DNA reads TGTGCCATCAGTTGGATCGTGAACACTGAAGCTTTCTTT.

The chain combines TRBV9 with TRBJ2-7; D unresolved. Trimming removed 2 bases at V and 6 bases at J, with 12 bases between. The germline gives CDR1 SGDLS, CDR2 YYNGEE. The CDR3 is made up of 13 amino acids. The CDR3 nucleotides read TGTGCCAGCAGCGTCTACCCCGGGTTCGAGCAGTACTTC. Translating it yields CASSVYPGFEQYF.

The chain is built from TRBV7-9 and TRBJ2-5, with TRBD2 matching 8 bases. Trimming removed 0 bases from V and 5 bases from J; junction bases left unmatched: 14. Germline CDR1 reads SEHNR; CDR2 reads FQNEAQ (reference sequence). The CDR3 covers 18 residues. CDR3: CASSLALGLADEGETQYF. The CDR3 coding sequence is TGTGCCAGCAGCTTAGCGCTTGGACTAGCCGACGAGGGCGAGACCCAGTACTTC.

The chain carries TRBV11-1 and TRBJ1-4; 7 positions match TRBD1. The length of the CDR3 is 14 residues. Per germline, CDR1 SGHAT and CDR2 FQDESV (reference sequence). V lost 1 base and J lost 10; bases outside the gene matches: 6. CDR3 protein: CASSLEGWDRKLFF. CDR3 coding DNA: TGTGCCAGCAGCTTAGAAGGATGGGACAGAAAACTGTTTTTT.

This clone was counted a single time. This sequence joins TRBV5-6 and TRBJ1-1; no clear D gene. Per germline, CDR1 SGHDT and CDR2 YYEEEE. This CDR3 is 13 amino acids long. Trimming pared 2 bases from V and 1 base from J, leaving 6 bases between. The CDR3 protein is CASSFGPNTEAFF. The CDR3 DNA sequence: TGTGCCAGCAGCTTTGGGCCGAACACTGAAGCTTTCTTT.

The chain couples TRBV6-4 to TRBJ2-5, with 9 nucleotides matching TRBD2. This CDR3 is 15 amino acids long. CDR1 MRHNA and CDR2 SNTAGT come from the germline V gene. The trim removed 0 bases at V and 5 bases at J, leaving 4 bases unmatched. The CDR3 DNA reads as TGTGCCAGCAGTGACTCAGCGGGAGGTCTGGAGACCCAGTACTTC. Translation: CASSDSAGGLETQYF.

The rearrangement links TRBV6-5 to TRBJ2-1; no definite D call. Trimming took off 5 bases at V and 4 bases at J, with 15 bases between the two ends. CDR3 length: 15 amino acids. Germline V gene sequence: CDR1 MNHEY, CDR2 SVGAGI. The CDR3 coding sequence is TGTGCCAGCAGTCCCACCCCCGGATTTTACAATGAGCAGTTCTTC. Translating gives CASSPTPGFYNEQFF.

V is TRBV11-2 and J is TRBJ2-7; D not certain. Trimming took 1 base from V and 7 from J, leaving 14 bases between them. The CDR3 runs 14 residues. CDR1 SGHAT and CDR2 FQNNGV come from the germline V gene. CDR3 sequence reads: CASSLVGGPSEQYF. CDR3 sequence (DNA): TGTGCCAGCAGCTTAGTCGGCGGTCCCTCGGAGCAGTACTTC.

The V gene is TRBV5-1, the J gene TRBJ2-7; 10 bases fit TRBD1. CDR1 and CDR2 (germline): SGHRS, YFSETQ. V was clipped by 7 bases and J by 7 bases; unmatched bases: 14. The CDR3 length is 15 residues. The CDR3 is CASYDPGQGLGEQYF. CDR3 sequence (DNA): TGCGCCAGCTATGATCCGGGACAGGGGTTGGGAGAGCAGTACTTC. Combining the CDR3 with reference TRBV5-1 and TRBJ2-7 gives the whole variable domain KAGVTQTPRYLIKTRGQQVTLSCSPISGHRSVSWYQQTPGQGLQFLFEYFSETQRNKGNFPGRFSGRQFSNSRSEMNVSTLELGDSALYLCASYDPGQGLGEQYFGPGTRLTVT.

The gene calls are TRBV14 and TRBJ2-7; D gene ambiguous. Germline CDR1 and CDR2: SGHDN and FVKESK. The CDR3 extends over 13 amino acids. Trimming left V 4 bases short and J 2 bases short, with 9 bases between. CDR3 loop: CASSPLGPYEQYF. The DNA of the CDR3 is TGTGCCAGCAGCCCCCTGGGCCCCTACGAGCAGTACTTC.

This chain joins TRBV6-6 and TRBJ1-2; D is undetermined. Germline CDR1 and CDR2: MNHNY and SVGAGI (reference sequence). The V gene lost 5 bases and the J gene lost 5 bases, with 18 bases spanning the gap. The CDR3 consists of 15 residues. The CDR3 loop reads CASSDPRTGTYGYTF. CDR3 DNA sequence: TGTGCCAGCAGTGACCCGAGGACGGGAACATATGGCTACACCTTC.